Each of the 11 T cell receptor beta chains below was sequenced from the same sample in a study of OX40 agonist ivuxolimab in advanced cancers. Libraries were prepared by immunoSEQ multiplex PCR; TCRdb keeps only in-frame clonotypes and omits some of them. The sample yields fewer than 40,000 clones, roughly nine tenths seen once. The sample in question was CD4+ or CD8+ T cells sorted from blood, obtained in a trial of the OX40 agonist ivuxolimab. The receptors shown here come from an adult with an advanced solid tumor such as melanoma, head and neck, liver or kidney cancer.

The V call is TRBV13, the J call TRBJ2-5; 7 nucleotides agree with TRBD1. Looked up from germline, CDR1 is PRHDT and CDR2 is FYEKMQ (reference sequence). V dropped 0 bases and J dropped 6; count of bases not matched to a gene: 4. CDR3 length: 14 amino acids. CDR3 DNA sequence: TGTGCCAGCAGCTTAGGCATGGGACAGCAGACCCAGTACTTC. It specifies CASSLGMGQQTQYF.

This chain connects TRBV9 to TRBJ1-2; no clear D. This CDR3 comprises 13 residues. The ends were cut back, 0 bases at V and 8 bases at J, with 11 bases in the middle. The germline CDR1 and CDR2 sequences are SGDLS and YYNGEE. The CDR3 spells CASSVDGWKGYTF. The DNA for the CDR3 is TGTGCCAGCAGCGTAGATGGTTGGAAAGGCTACACCTTC.

The CDR3 coding sequence is TGTGCCAGCTCACTAGCGGGGGGCGCATTCTCCTACGAGCAGTACTTC. Its protein is CASSLAGGAFSYEQYF. The chain carries TRBV18 and TRBJ2-7; TRBD2 agrees at 10 bases. The germline V gene encodes CDR1 KGHSH and CDR2 LQKENI. With 4 bases clipped from V and 0 bases from J, the junction kept 6 bases outside the gene matches. This CDR3 has 16 amino acids.

The J gene is TRBJ1-1, the V gene TRBV19; 8 bases are shared with TRBD1. CDR1 LNHDA and CDR2 SQIVND come from the germline V gene (reference sequence). After removal of 0 bases from V and 11 bases from J, the junction contained 8 bases not matched to a gene. This CDR3 is 14 amino acids long. The CDR3 nucleotides are TGTGCCAGTAGTATAGAGGGGGCAGGGGGCCTCGCTTTCTTT. This encodes CASSIEGAGGLAFF.

The chain carries TRBV15 and TRBJ2-6, with unresolved D. V was pared by 0 bases and J by 0 bases, with 9 bases between. The CDR3 spans 17 residues. Germline CDR1 and CDR2: LNHNV and YYDKDF (reference sequence). CDR3 sequence: CATSRDAPSSGANVLTF. Here the CDR3 DNA reads TGTGCCACCAGCAGAGATGCGCCGTCCTCTGGGGCCAACGTCCTGACTTTC.

The chain is built from TRBV7-8 and TRBJ2-5; a possible D gene is TRBD1 (6 bases). Per germline, CDR1 SGHVS and CDR2 FQNEAQ. The CDR3 is 15 amino acids. V lost 5 bases and J 2 bases, leaving 15 bases between the germline ends. Here the CDR3 DNA reads TGTGCCAGCAGCATAAGAACAGGGAGTCAAGAGACCCAGTACTTC. Translating it yields CASSIRTGSQETQYF.

The chain has TRBV5-4 and TRBJ1-1; possible D gene TRBD1, 5 bases. There are 16 residues in the CDR3. The germline V gene has CDR1 SGHNT and CDR2 YYREEE (reference sequence). V was shortened by 2 bases and J by 4 bases, with 18 bases between the two germline ends. The DNA for the CDR3 is TGTGCCAGCAGCTTTAGATCTGGGGACGGGGGCACTGAAGCTTTCTTT. Amino acid sequence: CASSFRSGDGGTEAFF.

Here the CDR3 DNA reads TGCGCCAGCAGCGCCTCCGGGACTACGGCAGATACGCAGTATTTT. It translates to CASSASGTTADTQYF. The rearrangement uses TRBV5-1 and TRBJ2-3; 7 positions match TRBD2. This CDR3 is built from 15 residues. Germline-derived CDR1 and CDR2 are SGHRS and YFSETQ. V was pared by 4 bases and J by 4 bases, with 9 bases of the junction left unmatched.

This chain connects TRBV4-2 to TRBJ1-1; D unresolved. Trimming removed 4 bases from V and 2 bases from J, with 8 bases in between. Germline V gene data show CDR1 as LGHNA and CDR2 as YNFKEQ. This CDR3 is built from 13 residues. CDR3 sequence: CASSRAGNTEAFF. The CDR3 DNA reads TGTGCCAGCAGCCGGGCGGGAAACACTGAAGCTTTCTTT.

V and J are TRBV6-5 and TRBJ1-1; D uncertain. Per germline, CDR1 MNHEY and CDR2 SVGAGI. V lost 10 bases and J 1 base, leaving 19 bases between the germline ends. The CDR3 length is 15 residues. This CDR3 reads CATYAPGGENTEAFF. The CDR3 DNA reads TGTGCCACTTACGCCCCGGGCGGGGAGAACACTGAAGCTTTCTTT.

CDR3 in amino acids: CASSLGQPQHF. The CDR3 nucleotides read TGCGCCAGCAGCTTAGGTCAGCCCCAGCATTTT. This chain connects TRBV5-1 to TRBJ1-5, with D unresolved. The germline V gene has CDR1 SGHRS and CDR2 YFSETQ. V lost 2 bases and J lost 6, with 3 bases in between. This CDR3 is 11 amino acids long.